Reported below is one T cell receptor beta chain. Its specificity is not known. This specimen belongs to a study of neoadjuvant anti-PD-1 for oral cavity cancer. About the study: Around day 43, patients without progression received a fourth nivolumab dose before surgery. The study's findings and limits: Higher pretreatment blood Treg/Th17 ratios correlated with higher pretreatment blood and lower post-treatment tumor TCRbeta clonality. Non-responders to neoadjuvant nivolumab had significantly more clonal PBMC T cells than responders.

The germline V and J ends were trimmed by 5 bases and 9 bases, with 11 bases remaining between them. Germline V gene sequence: CDR1 LNHDA, CDR2 SQIVND (reference sequence). This CDR3 comprises 12 residues. Method: immunoSEQ multiplex PCR; TCRdb's copy keeps in-frame clones and lacks some. The sample lists about 72,000 clones, about 85% occurring once. Time point noted: after neoadjuvant nivolumab, at surgical resection. Patients were newly diagnosed with stage II-IVA oral cavity squamous cell carcinoma without prior systemic or radiation treatment. The chain couples TRBV19 to TRBJ1-5; no firm D call. Sequenced here: PBMCs, sampled after nivolumab (anti-PD-1) treatment. The receptor was derived from a person between 40 and 85 years old with oral cavity squamous cell carcinoma. The CDR3 bases are TGTGCCAGTAGTGCCGCAGAACTGCCCCAGCATTTT. Encoded protein: CASSAAELPQHF.